The entry below describes one T cell receptor (beta chain). The antigen is unknown. The data derive from a study of human T cells and chemical hapten exposure. Library construction involved attaching unique molecular identifiers to individual cDNA molecules, which allowed quantitative, reproducible TCR counting. As processed by the authors: The median was around 89,000 TCRs per sample, ranging 23,224 to 690,600. Using its own MiXCR run on the RACE reads, TCRdb lists one record per CDR3 protein. The V and J calls and clone size are TCRdb's, not the authors'. Here the sample spans roughly 130,000 distinct CDR3 sequences, approximately 9% being singletons. This CDR3 contains 15 residues. CDR1 DFQATT and CDR2 SNEGSKA come from the germline V gene (reference sequence). After removal of 0 bases from V and 6 bases from J, the junction contained 7 bases not matched to a gene. General study results and limits: DPC sensitization did not alter TCRs above 1 in 1000 frequency.

The sample's time point: healthy volunteer bleed at 2 weeks. RNA extraction used unfractionated whole blood as the source of total RNA. This chain connects TRBV20-1 to TRBJ1-5; TRBD1 matches 8 bases. The clonotype originates from a male donor in good health. Some clones in this sample may be carry-over from other donors' samples. The sample comprised whole blood. The CDR3, as DNA: TGCAGTGCTAGAGATCAGGGGGCGCGGGGTCAGCCCCAGCATTTT. Translating it yields CSARDQGARGQPQHF.